Sequencing of this TCR beta chain was carried out in a study of naive and memory T cell subsets. The study's findings and limits: Possibly reflecting memory cells re-expressing CD45RA, a few larger clonotypes occurred in naive repertoires, especially CD8.

An equimolar mix of two oligonucleotides served as the beta constant-region primer for TRBC1 and TRBC2. Ligated cDNA was amplified by four rounds of PCR with nested alpha and beta constant-region primers and SP2. TCRdb re-analysed the UMI-ligation and nested PCR reads in MiXCR, keeping a single row per CDR3 protein. The sample yields 130,000 to 150,000 distinct CDR3 sequences, about 20% seen once. The CDR3 has 15 amino acids. After removal of 6 bases from V and 5 bases from J, the junction contained 14 bases not matched to a gene. Germline values: CDR1 DFQATT, CDR2 SNEGSKA (reference sequence). Note on this clonotype: The antigen remains unidentified.

This TCR was sampled from a human donor in good health. The sequenced sample was naive CD4+ T cells from blood. The chain couples TRBV20-1 to TRBJ2-7, with 9 positions matching TRBD1. DNA for the CDR3: TGCAGTGCGACCCGTCGTGGACAGGGGAGTGACGAGCAGTACTTC. Protein: CSATRRGQGSDEQYF.